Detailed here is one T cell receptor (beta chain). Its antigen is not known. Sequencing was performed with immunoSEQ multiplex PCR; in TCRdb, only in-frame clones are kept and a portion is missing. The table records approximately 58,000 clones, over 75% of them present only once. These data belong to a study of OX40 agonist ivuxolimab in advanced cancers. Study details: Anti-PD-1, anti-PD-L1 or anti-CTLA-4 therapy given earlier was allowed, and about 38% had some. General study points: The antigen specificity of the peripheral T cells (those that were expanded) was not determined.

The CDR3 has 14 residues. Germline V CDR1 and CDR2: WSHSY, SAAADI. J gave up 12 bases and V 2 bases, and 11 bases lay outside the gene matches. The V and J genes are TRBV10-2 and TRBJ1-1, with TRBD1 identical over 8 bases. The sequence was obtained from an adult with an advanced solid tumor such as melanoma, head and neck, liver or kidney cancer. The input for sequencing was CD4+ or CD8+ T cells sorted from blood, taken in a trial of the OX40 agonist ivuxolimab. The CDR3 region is CASSEAFRGPETFF. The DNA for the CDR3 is TGCGCCAGCAGTGAGGCTTTCAGGGGGCCGGAAACTTTCTTT.